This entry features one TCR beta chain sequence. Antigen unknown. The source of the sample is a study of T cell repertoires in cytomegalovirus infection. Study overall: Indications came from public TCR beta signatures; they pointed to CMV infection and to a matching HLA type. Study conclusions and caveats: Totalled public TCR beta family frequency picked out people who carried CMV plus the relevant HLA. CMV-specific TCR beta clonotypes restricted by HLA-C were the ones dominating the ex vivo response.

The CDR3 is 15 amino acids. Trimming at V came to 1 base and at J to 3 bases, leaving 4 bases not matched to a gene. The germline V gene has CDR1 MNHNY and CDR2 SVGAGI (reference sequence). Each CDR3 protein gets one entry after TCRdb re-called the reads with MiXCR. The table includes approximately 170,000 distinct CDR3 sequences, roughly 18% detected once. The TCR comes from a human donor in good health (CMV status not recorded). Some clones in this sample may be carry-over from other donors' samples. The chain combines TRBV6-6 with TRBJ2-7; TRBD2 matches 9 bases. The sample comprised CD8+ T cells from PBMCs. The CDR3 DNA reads TGTGCCAGCAGTTACTTGCGGGAGGGCCTCTACGAGCAGTACTTC. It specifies CASSYLREGLYEQYF.